The sequence of this T cell receptor (beta chain) was determined in a study of cytomegalovirus exposure and HLA in healthy donors. This clone turned up a few times. Its matching antigen is unknown. Vbeta (60) and Jbeta (13) primers were used in the PCR. Repertoires were generated with immunoSEQ multiplex PCR, while TCRdb's copy carries only in-frame clones and drops some. The table has 150,000 to 200,000 clones, more than 75% seen once. The CDR3 has 13 amino acids. Germline values: CDR1 SQVTM, CDR2 ANQGSEA. V lost 2 bases and J lost 6; bases outside the gene matches: 2. Study-wide points: Despite most TCR sequences being rare, some public TCRs occurred in many donors.

This TCR derives from a woman aged 18-30 years in good health and CMV-seronegative. The sequenced sample was PBMCs. This rearrangement joins TRBV29-1 to TRBJ2-1; 9 bases are a match to TRBD2. The CDR3 DNA reads TGCAGCGTTGAAAATAGCGGGAGCAATGAGCAGTTCTTC. This codes for CSVENSGSNEQFF.